This TCR beta chain was captured by sequencing in a study of lymphopenia after photon versus proton radiotherapy. Turning to this clone: Its antigen is not known.

CDR3 length equals 15 residues. The V segment lost 1 base and the J segment 3 bases; nucleotides outside the gene matches: 5. Germline V gives CDR1 LGHNA, CDR2 YSLEER. Only in-frame clones appear in the TCRdb table, and some are missing; sequencing was by immunoSEQ multiplex PCR. The sample has around 4,500 clones; more than 60% are singletons. Study-wide findings and caveats: In patients who died, overall survival fell as post-nadir TCR diversity dropped more. Relative stability marked proton patients; photon patients lost diversity and naive cells. Better survival with proton therapy was suggested as possible, not demonstrated.

The TCR originated in an older man with esophageal cancer. The sample in question was peripheral blood, obtained from a patient treated with proton-based radiotherapy. This chain uses TRBV4-3 with TRBJ1-2; the match to TRBD1 covers 7 bases. The CDR3 is CASSQALQGDYGYTF. The CDR3 nucleotides are TGCGCCAGCAGCCAAGCCCTTCAGGGGGACTATGGCTACACCTTC.